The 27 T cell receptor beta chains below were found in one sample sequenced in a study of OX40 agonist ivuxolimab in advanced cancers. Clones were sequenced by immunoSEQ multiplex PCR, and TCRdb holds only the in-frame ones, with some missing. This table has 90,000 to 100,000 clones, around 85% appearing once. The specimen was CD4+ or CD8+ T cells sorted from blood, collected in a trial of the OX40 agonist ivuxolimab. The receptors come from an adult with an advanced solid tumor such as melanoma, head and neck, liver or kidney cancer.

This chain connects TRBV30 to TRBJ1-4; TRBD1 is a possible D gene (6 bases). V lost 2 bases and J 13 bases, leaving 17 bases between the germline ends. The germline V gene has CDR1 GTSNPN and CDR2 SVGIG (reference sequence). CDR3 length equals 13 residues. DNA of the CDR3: TGTGCCTGGAGTCCCACCAGGGACACCGGACTGTTTTTT. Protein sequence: CAWSPTRDTGLFF.

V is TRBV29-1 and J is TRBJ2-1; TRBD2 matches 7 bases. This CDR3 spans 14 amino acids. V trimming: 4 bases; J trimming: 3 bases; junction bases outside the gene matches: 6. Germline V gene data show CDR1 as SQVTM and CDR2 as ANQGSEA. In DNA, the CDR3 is TGCAGCGTTGTCAGCGGGGCCAACTACAATGAGCAGTTCTTC. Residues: CSVVSGANYNEQFF.

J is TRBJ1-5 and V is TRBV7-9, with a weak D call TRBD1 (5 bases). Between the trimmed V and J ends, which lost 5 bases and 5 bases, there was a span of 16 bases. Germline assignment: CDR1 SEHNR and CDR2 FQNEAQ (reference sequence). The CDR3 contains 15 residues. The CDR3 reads CASSPPGTEHQPQHF. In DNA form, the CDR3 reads TGTGCCAGCAGCCCTCCCGGGACGGAGCATCAGCCCCAGCATTTT.

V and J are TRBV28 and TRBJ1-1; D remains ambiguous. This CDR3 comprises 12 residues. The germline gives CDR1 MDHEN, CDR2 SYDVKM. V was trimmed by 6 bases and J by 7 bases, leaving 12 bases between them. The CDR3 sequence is CASRYFRDEAFF. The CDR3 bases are TGTGCCAGCAGGTATTTCCGGGATGAAGCTTTCTTT.

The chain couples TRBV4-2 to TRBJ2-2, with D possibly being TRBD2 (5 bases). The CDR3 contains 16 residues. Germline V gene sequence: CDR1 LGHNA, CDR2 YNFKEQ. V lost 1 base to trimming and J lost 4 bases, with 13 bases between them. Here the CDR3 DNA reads TGTGCCAGCAGCCAAGTGGTAGGGAGCGGCACCGGGGAGCTGTTTTTT. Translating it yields CASSQVVGSGTGELFF.

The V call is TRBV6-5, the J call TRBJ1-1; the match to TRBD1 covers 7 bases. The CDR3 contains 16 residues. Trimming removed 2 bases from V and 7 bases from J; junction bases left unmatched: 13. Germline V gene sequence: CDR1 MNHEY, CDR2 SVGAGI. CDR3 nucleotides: TGTGCCAGCAGTTACGTGGGTCTGACAGGGAGCGGTGAAGCTTTCTTT. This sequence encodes CASSYVGLTGSGEAFF.

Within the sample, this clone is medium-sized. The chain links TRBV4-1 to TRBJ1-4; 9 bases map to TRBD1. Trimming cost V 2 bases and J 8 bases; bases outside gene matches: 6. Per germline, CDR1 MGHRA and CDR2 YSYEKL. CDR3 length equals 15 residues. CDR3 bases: TGCGCCAGCAGCCAAACGGGGGGGACAGGGGAAAAACTGTTTTTT. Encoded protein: CASSQTGGTGEKLFF.

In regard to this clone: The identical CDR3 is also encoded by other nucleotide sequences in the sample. The CDR3 nucleotides read TGTGCCAGCAGTTACTCGGGTCCGGGCCGCACAGATACGCAGTATTTT. It encodes CASSYSGPGRTDTQYF. The chain recombines TRBV6-5 with TRBJ2-3; D gene unclear. With 0 bases removed from V and 1 base from J, the gap between germline ends came to 11 bases. This CDR3 is 16 amino acids long. The germline CDR1 and CDR2 sequences are MNHEY and SVGAGI.

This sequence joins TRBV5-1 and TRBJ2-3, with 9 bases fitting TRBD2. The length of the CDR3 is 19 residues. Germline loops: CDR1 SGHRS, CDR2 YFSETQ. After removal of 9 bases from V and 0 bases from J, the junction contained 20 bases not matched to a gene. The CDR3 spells CATSSGLAGSLGSTDTQYF. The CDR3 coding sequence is TGCGCCACATCTTCGGGCCTAGCGGGAAGCTTGGGAAGCACAGATACGCAGTATTTT.

The CDR3 DNA reads as TGTGCCAGCAGCTGGGGACAGCTAACGAACACTGAAGCTTTCTTT. Protein: CASSWGQLTNTEAFF. The rearrangement uses TRBV6-6 and TRBJ1-1, with TRBD1 identical over 7 bases. CDR1 and CDR2 from the germline V gene are MNHNY and SVGAGI (reference sequence). V was clipped by 6 bases and J by 1 base; unmatched bases: 8. The CDR3 runs to 15 residues.

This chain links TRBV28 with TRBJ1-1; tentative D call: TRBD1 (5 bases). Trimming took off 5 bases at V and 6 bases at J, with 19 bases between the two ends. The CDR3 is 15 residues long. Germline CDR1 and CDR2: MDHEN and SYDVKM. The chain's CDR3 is CASSETTGGLSEAFF. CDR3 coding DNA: TGTGCCAGCAGTGAGACAACGGGGGGTCTCTCTGAAGCTTTCTTT.

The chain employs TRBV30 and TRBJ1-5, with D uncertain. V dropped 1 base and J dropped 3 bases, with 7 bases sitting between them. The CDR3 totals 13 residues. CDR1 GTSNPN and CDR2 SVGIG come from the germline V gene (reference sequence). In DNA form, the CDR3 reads TGTGCCTGGAGTGAACAGCCCAATCAGCCCCAGCATTTT. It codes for CAWSEQPNQPQHF.

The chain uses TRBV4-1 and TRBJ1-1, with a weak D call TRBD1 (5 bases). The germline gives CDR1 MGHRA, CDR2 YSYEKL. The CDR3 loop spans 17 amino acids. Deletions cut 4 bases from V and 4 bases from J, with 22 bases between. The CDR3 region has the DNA TGCGCCAGCAGCCGGGGGAACGCAAGGGCTTTAAGCACTGAAGCTTTCTTT. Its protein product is CASSRGNARALSTEAFF.

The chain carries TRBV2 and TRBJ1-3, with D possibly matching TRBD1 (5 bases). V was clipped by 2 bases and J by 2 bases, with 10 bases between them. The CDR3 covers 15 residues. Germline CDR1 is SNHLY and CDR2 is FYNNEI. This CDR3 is CASSELGTPGNTIYF. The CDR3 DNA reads TGTGCCAGCAGTGAATTAGGGACTCCTGGAAACACCATATATTTT.

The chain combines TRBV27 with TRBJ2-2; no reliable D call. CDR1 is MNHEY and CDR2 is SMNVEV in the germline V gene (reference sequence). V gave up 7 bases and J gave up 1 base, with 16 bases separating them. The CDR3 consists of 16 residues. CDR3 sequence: CASMDVLRMNTGELFF. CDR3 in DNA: TGTGCCAGCATGGACGTTCTTCGAATGAACACCGGGGAGCTGTTTTTT.

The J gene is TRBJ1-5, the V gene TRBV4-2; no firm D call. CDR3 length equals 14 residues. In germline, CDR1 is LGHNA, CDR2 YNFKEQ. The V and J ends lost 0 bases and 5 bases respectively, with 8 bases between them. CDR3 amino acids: CASSQEADYQPQHF. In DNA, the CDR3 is TGTGCCAGCAGCCAAGAAGCGGACTATCAGCCCCAGCATTTT.

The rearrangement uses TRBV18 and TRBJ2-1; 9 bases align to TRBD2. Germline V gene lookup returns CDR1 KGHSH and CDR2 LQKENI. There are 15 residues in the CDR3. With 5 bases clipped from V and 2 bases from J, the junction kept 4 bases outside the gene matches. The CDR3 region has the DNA TGTGCCAGCTCAGCCTCTAGCGGGGCCTACAATGAGCAGTTCTTC. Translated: CASSASSGAYNEQFF.

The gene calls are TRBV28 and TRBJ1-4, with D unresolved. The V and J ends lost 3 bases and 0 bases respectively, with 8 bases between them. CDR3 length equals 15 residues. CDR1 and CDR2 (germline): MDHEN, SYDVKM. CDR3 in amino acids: CASSFVRATNEKLFF. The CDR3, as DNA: TGTGCCAGCAGTTTTGTAAGGGCAACTAATGAAAAACTGTTTTTT. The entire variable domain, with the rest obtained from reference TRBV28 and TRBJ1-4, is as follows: DVKVTQSSRYLVKRTGEKVFLECVQDMDHENMFWYRQDPGLGLRLIYFSYDVKMKEKGDIPEGYSVSREKKERFSLILESASTNQTSMYLCASSFVRATNEKLFFGSGTQLSVL.

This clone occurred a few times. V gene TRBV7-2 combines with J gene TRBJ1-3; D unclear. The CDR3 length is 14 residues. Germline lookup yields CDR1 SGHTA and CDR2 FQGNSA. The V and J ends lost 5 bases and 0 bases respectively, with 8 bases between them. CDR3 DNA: TGTGCCAGCAGCCCACAGAGCTCTGGAAACACCATATATTTT. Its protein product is CASSPQSSGNTIYF. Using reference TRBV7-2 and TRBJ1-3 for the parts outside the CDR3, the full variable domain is GAGVSQSPSNKVTEKGKDVELRCDPISGHTALYWYRQSLGQGLEFLIYFQGNSAPDKSGLPSDRFSAERTGGSVSTLTIQRTQQEDSAVYLCASSPQSSGNTIYFGEGSWLTVV.

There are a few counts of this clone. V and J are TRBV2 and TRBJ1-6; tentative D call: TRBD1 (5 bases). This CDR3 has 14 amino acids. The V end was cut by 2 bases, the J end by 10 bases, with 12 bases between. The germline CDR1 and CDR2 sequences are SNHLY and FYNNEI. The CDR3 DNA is TGTGCCAGCAGTGAATTGGGGGGAAGGTCACCCCTCCACTTT. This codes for CASSELGGRSPLHF.

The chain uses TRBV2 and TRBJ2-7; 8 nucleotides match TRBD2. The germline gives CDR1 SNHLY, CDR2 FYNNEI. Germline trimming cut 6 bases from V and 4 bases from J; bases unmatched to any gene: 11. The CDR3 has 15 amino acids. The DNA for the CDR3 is TGTGCCAGCAGGCCGGGGGTAGCGGGGAGATACGAGCAGTACTTC. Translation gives CASRPGVAGRYEQYF. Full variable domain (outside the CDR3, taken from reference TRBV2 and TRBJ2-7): EPEVTQTPSHQVTQMGQEVILRCVPISNHLYFYWYRQILGQKVEFLVSFYNNEISEKSEIFDDQFSVERPDGSNFTLKIRSTKLEDSAMYFCASRPGVAGRYEQYFGPGTRLTVT.

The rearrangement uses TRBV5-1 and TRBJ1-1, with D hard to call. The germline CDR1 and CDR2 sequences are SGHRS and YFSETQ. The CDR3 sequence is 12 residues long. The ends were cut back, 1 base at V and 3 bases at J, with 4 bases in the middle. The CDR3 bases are TGCGCCAGCAGCTTGTTGGACACTGAAGCTTTCTTT. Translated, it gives CASSLLDTEAFF. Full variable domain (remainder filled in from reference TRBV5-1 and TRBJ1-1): KAGVTQTPRYLIKTRGQQVTLSCSPISGHRSVSWYQQTPGQGLQFLFEYFSETQRNKGNFPGRFSGRQFSNSRSEMNVSTLELGDSALYLCASSLLDTEAFFGQGTRLTVV.

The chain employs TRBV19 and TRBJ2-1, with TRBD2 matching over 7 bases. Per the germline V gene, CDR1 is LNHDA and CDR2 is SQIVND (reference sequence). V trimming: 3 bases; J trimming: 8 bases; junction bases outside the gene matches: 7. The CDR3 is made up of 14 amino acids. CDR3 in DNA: TGTGCCAGTAGTATCAGTACGCGGGAGTATGAGCAGTTCTTC. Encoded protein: CASSISTREYEQFF.

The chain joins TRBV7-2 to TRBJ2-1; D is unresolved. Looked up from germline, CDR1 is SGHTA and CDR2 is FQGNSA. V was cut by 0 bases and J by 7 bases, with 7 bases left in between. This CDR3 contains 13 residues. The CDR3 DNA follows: TGTGCCAGCAGCTTAGCAGTGAAAAATGAGCAGTTCTTC. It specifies CASSLAVKNEQFF.

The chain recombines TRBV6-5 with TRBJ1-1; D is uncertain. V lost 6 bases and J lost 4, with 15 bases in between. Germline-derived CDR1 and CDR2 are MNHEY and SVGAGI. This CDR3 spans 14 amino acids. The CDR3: CASRGVGSLTEAFF. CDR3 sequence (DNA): TGTGCCAGCAGGGGAGTCGGCAGCCTCACTGAAGCTTTCTTT.

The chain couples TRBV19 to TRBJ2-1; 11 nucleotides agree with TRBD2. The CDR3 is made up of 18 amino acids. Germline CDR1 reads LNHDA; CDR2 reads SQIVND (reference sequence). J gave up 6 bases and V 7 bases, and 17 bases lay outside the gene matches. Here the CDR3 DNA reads TGTGCCAGTACTCTAATAGCGGGAGGGCCAGGAGGGTCCAATGAGCAGTTCTTC. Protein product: CASTLIAGGPGGSNEQFF. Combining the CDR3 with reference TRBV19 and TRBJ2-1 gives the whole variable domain DGGITQSPKYLFRKEGQNVTLSCEQNLNHDAMYWYRQDPGQGLRLIYYSQIVNDFQKGDIAEGYSVSREKKESFPLTVTSAQKNPTAFYLCASTLIAGGPGGSNEQFFGPGTRLTVL.

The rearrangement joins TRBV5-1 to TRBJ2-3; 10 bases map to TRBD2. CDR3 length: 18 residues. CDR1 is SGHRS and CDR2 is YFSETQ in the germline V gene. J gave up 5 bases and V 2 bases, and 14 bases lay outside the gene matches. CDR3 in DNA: TGCGCCAGCAGCTTTACGACGGTGAATCTAGCGGGAGTAGATACGCAGTATTTT. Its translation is CASSFTTVNLAGVDTQYF.